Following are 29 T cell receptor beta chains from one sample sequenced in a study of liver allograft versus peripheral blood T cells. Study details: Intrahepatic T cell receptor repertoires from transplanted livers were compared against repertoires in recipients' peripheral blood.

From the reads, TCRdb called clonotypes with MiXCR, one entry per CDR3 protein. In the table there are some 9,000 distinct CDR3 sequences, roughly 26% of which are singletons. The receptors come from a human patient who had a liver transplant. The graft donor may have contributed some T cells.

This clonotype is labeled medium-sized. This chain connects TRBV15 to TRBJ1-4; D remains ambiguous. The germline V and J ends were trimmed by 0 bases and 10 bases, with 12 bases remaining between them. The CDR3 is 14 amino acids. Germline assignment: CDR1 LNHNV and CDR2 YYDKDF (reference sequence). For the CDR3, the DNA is TGTGCCACCAGCAGAGATAGGGTTGGAGGAAAACTGTTTTTT. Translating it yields CATSRDRVGGKLFF.

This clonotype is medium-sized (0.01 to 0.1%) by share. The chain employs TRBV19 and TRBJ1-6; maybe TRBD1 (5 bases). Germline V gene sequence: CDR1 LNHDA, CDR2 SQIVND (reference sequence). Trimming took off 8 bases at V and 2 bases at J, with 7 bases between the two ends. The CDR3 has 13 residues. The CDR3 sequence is CASGGAYNSPLHF. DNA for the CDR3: TGTGCCAGTGGGGGAGCCTATAATTCACCCCTCCACTTT.

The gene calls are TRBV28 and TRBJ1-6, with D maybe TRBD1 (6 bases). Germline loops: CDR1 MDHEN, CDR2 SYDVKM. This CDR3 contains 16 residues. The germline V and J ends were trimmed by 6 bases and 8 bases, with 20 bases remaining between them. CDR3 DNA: TGTGCCAGCAGCTCCCCGGGGGGGGGCGTGCATTCACCCCTCCACTTT. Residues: CASSSPGGGVHSPLHF.

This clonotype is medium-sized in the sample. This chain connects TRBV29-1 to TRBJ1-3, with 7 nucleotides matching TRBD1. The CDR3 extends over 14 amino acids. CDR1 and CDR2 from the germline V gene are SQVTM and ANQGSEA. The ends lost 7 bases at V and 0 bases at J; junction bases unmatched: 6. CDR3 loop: CSAQGDSSGNTIYF. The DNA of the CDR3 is TGCAGCGCGCAGGGGGATTCCTCTGGAAACACCATATATTTT. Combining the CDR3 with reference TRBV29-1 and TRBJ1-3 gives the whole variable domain SAVISQKPSRDICQRGTSLTIQCQVDSQVTMMFWYRQQPGQSLTLIATANQGSEATYESGFVIDKFPISRPNLTFSTLTVSNMSPEDSSIYLCSAQGDSSGNTIYFGEGSWLTVV.

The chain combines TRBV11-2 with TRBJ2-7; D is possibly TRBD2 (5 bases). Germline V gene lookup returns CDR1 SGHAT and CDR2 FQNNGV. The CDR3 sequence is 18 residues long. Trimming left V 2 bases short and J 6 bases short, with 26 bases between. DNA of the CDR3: TGTGCCAGCAGCTTATCATTCTTGGAGGACCCTCGACTTAGCGAGCAGTACTTC. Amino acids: CASSLSFLEDPRLSEQYF.

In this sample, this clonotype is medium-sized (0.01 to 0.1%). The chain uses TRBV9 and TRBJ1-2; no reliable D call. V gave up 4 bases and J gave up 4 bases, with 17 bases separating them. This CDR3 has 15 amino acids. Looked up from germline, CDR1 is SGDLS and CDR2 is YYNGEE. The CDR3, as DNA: TGTGCCAGCAGCCCACGTGAGGTTGAGAGCTATGGCTACACCTTC. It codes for CASSPREVESYGYTF.

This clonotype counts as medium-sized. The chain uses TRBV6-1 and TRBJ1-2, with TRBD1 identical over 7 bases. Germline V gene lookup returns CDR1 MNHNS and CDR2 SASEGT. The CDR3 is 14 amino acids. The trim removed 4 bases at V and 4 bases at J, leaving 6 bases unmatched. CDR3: CASSGDSSVYGYTF. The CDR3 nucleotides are TGTGCCAGCAGTGGGGACAGCAGCGTCTATGGCTACACCTTC.

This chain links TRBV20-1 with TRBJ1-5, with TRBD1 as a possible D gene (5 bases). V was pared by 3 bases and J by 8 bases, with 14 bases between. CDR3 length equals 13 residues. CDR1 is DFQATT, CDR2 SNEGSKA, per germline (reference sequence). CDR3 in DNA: TGCAGTGCTAGTAGGGGTCAATCTGAGCCCCAGCATTTT. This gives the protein CSASRGQSEPQHF.

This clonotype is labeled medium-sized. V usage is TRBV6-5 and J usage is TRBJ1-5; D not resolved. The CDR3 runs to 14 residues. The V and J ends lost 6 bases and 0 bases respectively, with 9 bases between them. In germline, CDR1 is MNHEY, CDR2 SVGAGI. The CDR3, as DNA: TGTGCCAGCAGCCGGATATCTAGCAATCAGCCCCAGCATTTT. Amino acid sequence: CASSRISSNQPQHF.

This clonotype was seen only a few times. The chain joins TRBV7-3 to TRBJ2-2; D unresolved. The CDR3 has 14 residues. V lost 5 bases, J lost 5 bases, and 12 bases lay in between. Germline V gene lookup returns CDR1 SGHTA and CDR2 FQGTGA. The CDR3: CASSPTLTTGELFF. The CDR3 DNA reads TGTGCCAGCAGCCCGACGCTAACTACCGGGGAGCTGTTTTTT.

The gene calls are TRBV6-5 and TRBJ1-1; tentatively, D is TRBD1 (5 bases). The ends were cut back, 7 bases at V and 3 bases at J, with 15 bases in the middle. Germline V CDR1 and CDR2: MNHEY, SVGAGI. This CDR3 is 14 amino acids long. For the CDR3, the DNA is TGTGCCAGCACTGAAGGTTGGGGGTACACTGAAGCTTTCTTT. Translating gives CASTEGWGYTEAFF.

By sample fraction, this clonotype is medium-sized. The CDR3 DNA reads TGTGCCAGCAGCCAATCATCCGGGACAGGGCGGGCTGAAGCTTTCTTT. Residues: CASSQSSGTGRAEAFF. This chain uses TRBV16 with TRBJ1-1, with 9 bases lining up with TRBD1. CDR3 size: 16 residues. Losses at the gene ends were 0 bases for V and 6 bases for J; bases not matched to a gene: 8. The germline V gene has CDR1 KGHSY and CDR2 FQNENV.

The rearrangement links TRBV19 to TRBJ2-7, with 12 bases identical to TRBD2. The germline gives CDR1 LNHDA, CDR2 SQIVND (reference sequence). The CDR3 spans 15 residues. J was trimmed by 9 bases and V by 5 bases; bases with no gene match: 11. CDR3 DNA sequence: TGTGCCAGTAGTCCCCCAGGACTAGCGGGAATCGGGCAGTACTTC. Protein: CASSPPGLAGIGQYF.

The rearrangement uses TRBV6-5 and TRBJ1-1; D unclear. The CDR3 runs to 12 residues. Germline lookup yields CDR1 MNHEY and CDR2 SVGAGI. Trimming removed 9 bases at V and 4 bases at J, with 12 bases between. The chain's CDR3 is CASRPRGTEAFF. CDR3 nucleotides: TGTGCCAGTCGTCCTCGGGGCACTGAAGCTTTCTTT.

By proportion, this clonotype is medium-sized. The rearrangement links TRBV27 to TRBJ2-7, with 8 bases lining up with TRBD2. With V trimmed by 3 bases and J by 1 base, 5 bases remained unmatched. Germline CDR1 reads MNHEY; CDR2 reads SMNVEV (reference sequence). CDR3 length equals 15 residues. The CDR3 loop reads CASSFLSGASYEQYF. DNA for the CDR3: TGTGCCAGCAGTTTCCTTAGCGGGGCATCCTACGAGCAGTACTTC.

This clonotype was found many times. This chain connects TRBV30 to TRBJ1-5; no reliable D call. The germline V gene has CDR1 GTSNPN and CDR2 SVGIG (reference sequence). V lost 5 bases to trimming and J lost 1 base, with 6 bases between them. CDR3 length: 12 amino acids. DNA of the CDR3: TGTGCCTGGGGTCCCAGCAATCAGCCCCAGCATTTT. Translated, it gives CAWGPSNQPQHF.

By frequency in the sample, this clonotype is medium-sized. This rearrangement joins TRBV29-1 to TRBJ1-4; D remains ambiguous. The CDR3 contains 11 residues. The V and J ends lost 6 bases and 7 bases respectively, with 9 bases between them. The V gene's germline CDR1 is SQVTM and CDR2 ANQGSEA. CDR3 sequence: CSVLLGEKLFF. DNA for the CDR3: TGCAGCGTCCTCCTGGGTGAAAAACTGTTTTTT.

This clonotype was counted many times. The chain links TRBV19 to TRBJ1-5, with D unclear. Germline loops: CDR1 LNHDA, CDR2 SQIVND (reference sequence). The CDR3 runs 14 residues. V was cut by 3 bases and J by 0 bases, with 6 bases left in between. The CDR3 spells CASSMHVSNQPQHF. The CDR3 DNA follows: TGTGCCAGTAGTATGCACGTTAGCAATCAGCCCCAGCATTTT.

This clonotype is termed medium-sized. CDR3: CASSIVGSDTQYF. The CDR3 bases are TGTGCCAGTAGTATAGTGGGGTCAGATACGCAGTATTTT. The rearrangement links TRBV19 to TRBJ2-3; D not certain. Germline assignment: CDR1 LNHDA and CDR2 SQIVND (reference sequence). This CDR3 is 13 amino acids long. Trimming took off 1 base at V and 4 bases at J, with 6 bases between the two ends.

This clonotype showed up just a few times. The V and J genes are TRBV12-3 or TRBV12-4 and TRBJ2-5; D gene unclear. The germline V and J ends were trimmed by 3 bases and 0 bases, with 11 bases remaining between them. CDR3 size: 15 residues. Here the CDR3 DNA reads TGTGCCAGCAGTTTCGATGAAGGGTACCAAGAGACCCAGTACTTC. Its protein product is CASSFDEGYQETQYF.

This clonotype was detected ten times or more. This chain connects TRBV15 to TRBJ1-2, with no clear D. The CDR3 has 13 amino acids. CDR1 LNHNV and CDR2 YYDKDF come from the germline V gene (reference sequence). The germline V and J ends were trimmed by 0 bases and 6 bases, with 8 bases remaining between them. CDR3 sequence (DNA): TGTGCCACCAGCAGAGATAAAGTCAATGGCTACACCTTC. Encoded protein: CATSRDKVNGYTF.

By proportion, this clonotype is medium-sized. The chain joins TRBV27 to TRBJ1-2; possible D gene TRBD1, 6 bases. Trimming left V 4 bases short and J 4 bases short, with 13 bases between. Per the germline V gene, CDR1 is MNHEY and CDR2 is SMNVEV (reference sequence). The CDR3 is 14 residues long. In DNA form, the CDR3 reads TGTGCCAGCAGTTATGACAGGCGGAGCTATGGCTACACCTTC. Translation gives CASSYDRRSYGYTF.

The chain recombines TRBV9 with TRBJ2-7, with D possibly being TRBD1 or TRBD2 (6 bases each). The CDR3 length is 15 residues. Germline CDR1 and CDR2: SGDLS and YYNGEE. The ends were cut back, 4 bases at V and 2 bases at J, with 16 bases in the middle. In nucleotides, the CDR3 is TGTGCCAGCAGCTCCGCCGGGGGCCTAGCCTACGAGCAGTACTTC. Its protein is CASSSAGGLAYEQYF.

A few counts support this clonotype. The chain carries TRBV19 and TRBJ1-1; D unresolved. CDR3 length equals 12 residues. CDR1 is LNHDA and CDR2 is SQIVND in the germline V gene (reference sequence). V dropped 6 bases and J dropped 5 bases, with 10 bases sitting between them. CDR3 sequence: CASREQTTEAFF. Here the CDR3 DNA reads TGTGCCAGTAGAGAACAGACAACTGAAGCTTTCTTT.

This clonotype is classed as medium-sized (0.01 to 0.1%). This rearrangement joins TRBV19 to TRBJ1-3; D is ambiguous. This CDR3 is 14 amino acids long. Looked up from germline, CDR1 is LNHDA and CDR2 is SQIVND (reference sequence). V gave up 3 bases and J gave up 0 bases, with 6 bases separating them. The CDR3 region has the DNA TGTGCCAGTAGTATGGGCTACTCTGGAAACACCATATATTTT. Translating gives CASSMGYSGNTIYF.

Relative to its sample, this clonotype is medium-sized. CDR3 sequence (DNA): TGTGCCAGCAGCCCCCGGGACCGCCTACTACTTGGCAATCAGCCCCAGCATTTT. Its protein product is CASSPRDRLLLGNQPQHF. The genes are TRBV6-5 and TRBJ1-5; D is possibly TRBD1 (5 bases). This CDR3 has 18 residues. CDR1 and CDR2 (germline): MNHEY, SVGAGI. Trimming stripped 6 bases from V and 2 bases from J, with 23 bases between.

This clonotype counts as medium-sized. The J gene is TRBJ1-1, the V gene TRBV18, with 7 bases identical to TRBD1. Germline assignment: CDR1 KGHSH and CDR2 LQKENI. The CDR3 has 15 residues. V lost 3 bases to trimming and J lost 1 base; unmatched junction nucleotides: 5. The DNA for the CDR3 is TGTGCCAGCTCACCCATGACAGGGCAGAACACTGAAGCTTTCTTT. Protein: CASSPMTGQNTEAFF.

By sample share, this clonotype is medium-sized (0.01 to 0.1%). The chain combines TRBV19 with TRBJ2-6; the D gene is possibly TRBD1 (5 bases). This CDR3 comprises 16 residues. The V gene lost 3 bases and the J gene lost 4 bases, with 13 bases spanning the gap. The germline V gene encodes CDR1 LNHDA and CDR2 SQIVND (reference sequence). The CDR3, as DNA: TGTGCCAGTAGTATTCAGGGCCTCTCCGGGGCCAACGTCCTGACTTTC. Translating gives CASSIQGLSGANVLTF.

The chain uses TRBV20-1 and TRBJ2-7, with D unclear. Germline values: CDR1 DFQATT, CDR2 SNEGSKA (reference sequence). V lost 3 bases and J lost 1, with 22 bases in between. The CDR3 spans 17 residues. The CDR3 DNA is TGCAGTGCTAGTCGTAACCGGGCCGACCGATCGTCCTACGAGCAGTACTTC. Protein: CSASRNRADRSSYEQYF.